This TCR beta chain was identified during a study of TIL therapy for anti-PD-1-resistant metastatic lung cancer. The CDR3 contains 13 residues. Trimming at V came to 6 bases and at J to 14 bases, leaving 10 bases not matched to a gene. Germline V gene lookup returns CDR1 LNHDA and CDR2 SQIVND (reference sequence). The libraries were made with immunoSEQ v3. Measured with immunoSEQ multiplex PCR; TCRdb has only the in-frame clones, and not every one. The sample contains under 11,000 clones, around 54% of which appear only once. Time point denoted: pre-treatment sample, taken before nivolumab and TIL therapy. Pleural nodules or supraclavicular lymph nodes made up most of the excised metastases sampled. This clone was counted between two and nine times.

The sequence was collected from a person between 30 and 80 years old with non-small cell lung cancer. Sequencing used tumor tissue, obtained at baseline. The chain links TRBV19 to TRBJ1-6; 7 nucleotides match TRBD1. CDR3 in DNA: TGTGCCAGTAGCCGTAGGGGGCTTTCGGCCCTCCACTTT. Translated, it gives CASSRRGLSALHF.